A selection of T cell receptor beta chains follows, all from one sample in a study of blood T cell repertoires in COVID-19. The method was immunoSEQ multiplex PCR; TCRdb's version includes in-frame clones alone and lacks a portion of them. The sample yields some 120,000 clones, roughly four fifths seen once. Input material: PBMCs or T cells enriched from blood (not recorded which). All receptors come from a man aged 25-45 years who had recovered from COVID-19. Each CDR3 is given with its conserved first and last residue. Each record gives: J gene, V gene, D gene, clone size, CDR3 DNA, CDR3 protein. The D gene is left open where the match is weak. Not all rows give a size; the values are once, few, many and, for expanded clones, a class.

TRBJ1-4,TRBV29-1,TRBD1,-,TGCAGCGTTCAGAGGGACAGGGGGTTTAATGAAAAACTGTTTTTT,CSVQRDRGFNEKLFF
TRBJ2-1,TRBV18,TRBD2,few,TGTGCCAGCTCATCCCAAACTAGCGGCAATGAGCAGTTCTTC,CASSSQTSGNEQFF
TRBJ2-7,TRBV28,TRBD1,once,TGTGCCAGCAGTTTTAGAGGGACAGGGCTCAACGAGCAGTACTTC,CASSFRGTGLNEQYF
TRBJ2-1,TRBV4-1,-,once,TGCGCCAGCAGCCCCTACGGGGGGCACAATGAGCAGTTCTTC,CASSPYGGHNEQFF
TRBJ2-5,TRBV7-9,TRBD2,-,TGTGCCAGCAGCTTCGCAACTAGCGGGGGGAGGGAGACCCAGTACTTC,CASSFATSGGRETQYF
TRBJ1-1,TRBV19,-,-,TGTGCCAGTAGTATTCATCAGGGTCCGAACACTGAAGCTTTCTTT,CASSIHQGPNTEAFF
TRBJ2-7,TRBV20-1,TRBD2,-,TGCAGTGCTAGTCTCCCTAGCGGGACCTACGAGCAGTACTTC,CSASLPSGTYEQYF
TRBJ2-7,TRBV2,-,-,TGTGCCAGCAGGGACCACAGGGAAGGTAACGAGCAGTACTTC,CASRDHREGNEQYF
TRBJ2-3,TRBV20-1,TRBD1,-,TGCAGTGCTAGTAACGGACAGGGAATCACAGATACGCAGTATTTT,CSASNGQGITDTQYF
TRBJ1-5,TRBV15,-,-,TGTGCCACCAGCAGAGATCGGGGCAATCAGCCCCAGCATTTT,CATSRDRGNQPQHF
TRBJ2-1,TRBV5-4,TRBD2,-,TGTGCCAGCAGCTTAGGGACTAGCGGGAGTATAGATGAGCAGTTCTTC,CASSLGTSGSIDEQFF
TRBJ1-2,TRBV2,TRBD1,once,TGTGCCAGCACCAGGGGGCGGGGGATCTATGGCTACACCTTC,CASTRGRGIYGYTF
TRBJ2-5,TRBV5-5,TRBD1,-,TGTGCCAGCAGCTACCGACAGGGCCTGTCAGAGACCCAGTACTTC,CASSYRQGLSETQYF
TRBJ2-3,TRBV6-5,TRBD2,-,TGTGCCAGCGAGCGGGATGGGGGGGATACGCAGTATTTT,CASERDGGDTQYF
TRBJ2-1,TRBV28,-,once,TGTGCCAGCAGTCCTAGACTAACCCCCCATGAGCAGTTCTTC,CASSPRLTPHEQFF
TRBJ1-1,TRBV19,TRBD1,-,TGTGCCAGTATGGAGGGGGCAGACACTGAAGCTTTCTTT,CASMEGADTEAFF
TRBJ2-1,TRBV4-1,-,-,TGCGCCAGCAGCCAAGCGCACAGCTCTTACGATGAACAGTTCTTC,CASSQAHSSYDEQFF
TRBJ1-1,TRBV4-2,TRBD1,-,TGTGCCAGCAGCCGGGGACAGGGTGACACTGAAGCTTTCTTT,CASSRGQGDTEAFF
TRBJ2-4,TRBV29-1,-,-,TGCAGCGTTGAAGGAGCCGCCAAAAACATTCAGTACTTC,CSVEGAAKNIQYF
TRBJ2-1,TRBV7-2,-,-,TGTGCCAGCAGCTTAAGGAGGACAGCAGGAACTAAAGTCGATGAGCAGTTCTTC,CASSLRRTAGTKVDEQFF
TRBJ2-3,TRBV3-1/TRBV3-2,TRBD1,-,TGTGCCAGCAGCCGGACAGGCCTGAGCACAGATACGCAGTATTTT,CASSRTGLSTDTQYF
TRBJ1-5,TRBV6-6,-,-,TGTGCCAGCACCCTCAAGAGTTTTTTGTATCAGCCCCAGCATTTT,CASTLKSFLYQPQHF
TRBJ1-1,TRBV2,-,-,TGTGCCAGCAGTGTCCAGAAGAACACTGAAGCTTTCTTT,CASSVQKNTEAFF
TRBJ1-5,TRBV12-3/TRBV12-4,-,-,TGTGCCAGCACCACCGGTGGTCAGCCCCAGCATTTT,CASTTGGQPQHF
TRBJ2-7,TRBV5-5,-,-,TGTGCCAGCAGCCGAACACAGGGAAACAGCGAGCAGTACTTC,CASSRTQGNSEQYF
TRBJ2-3,TRBV7-3,TRBD1,-,TGTGCCAGCAGCCAGGACAGGTCCAGCACAGATACGCAGTATTTT,CASSQDRSSTDTQYF
TRBJ2-7,TRBV10-3,TRBD1,-,TGTGCCATCAGTCCGGGACAGGGATTTTACGAGCAGTACTTC,CAISPGQGFYEQYF
TRBJ1-2,TRBV11-2,-,-,TGTGCCAGCAGCTTAGATCCCGGAGGGGGGGCAGAATATGGCTACACCTTC,CASSLDPGGGAEYGYTF
TRBJ2-3,TRBV19,TRBD2,-,TGTGCCAGTAGAGCAATAGCGGGAGGGAGCACAGATACGCAGTATTTT,CASRAIAGGSTDTQYF
TRBJ1-3,TRBV19,TRBD1,-,TGTGCCAGTAGTATAGATCTTTTGACAGGGCATTCTTCTGGAAACACCATATATTTT,CASSIDLLTGHSSGNTIYF
TRBJ1-5,TRBV4-2,-,-,TGTGCCAGCAGCCAAGAGGACAGTGGCAATCAGCCCCAGCATTTT,CASSQEDSGNQPQHF
TRBJ2-3,TRBV14,TRBD2,once,TGTGCCAGCAGCCAGTTAGCGGGGAGGACAGATACGCAGTATTTT,CASSQLAGRTDTQYF
TRBJ1-1,TRBV6-5,-,few,TGTGCCAGCACTCCAGGTTCATACACTGAAGCTTTCTTT,CASTPGSYTEAFF
TRBJ2-1,TRBV6-1,-,once,TGTGCCAGCAGTGAAGTCGAGAACAATGAGCAGTTCTTC,CASSEVENNEQFF
TRBJ1-4,TRBV6-4,TRBD1,-,TGTGCCAGCAGTGACCCGGGACAGGGCCATGAAAAACTGTTTTTT,CASSDPGQGHEKLFF
TRBJ2-2,TRBV7-2,-,-,TGTGCCAGCAGCTTAGCATTTGGGAGATACACAACGAACACCGGGGAGCTGTTTTTT,CASSLAFGRYTTNTGELFF
TRBJ1-2,TRBV23-1,-,-,TGCGCCAGCAGTCAGTACCGGGACTCAGAGAACTATGGCTACACCTTC,CASSQYRDSENYGYTF